The clone carrying this T cell receptor (beta chain) has more than one count but fewer than ten. The antigen is unknown. The use of a sample-barcoded 5' primer and a J-beta primer mix characterized a second PCR of roughly 7 to 11 cycles. Via MiXCR, TCRdb re-called the 5' RACE reads, giving one row per CDR3 protein. Of 450,000 to 700,000 distinct CDR3 sequences in the sample, 27% were seen once. V dropped 0 bases and J dropped 14; count of bases not matched to a gene: 6. Germline CDR1 and CDR2: DFQATT and SNEGSKA (reference sequence). CDR3 size: 13 residues. This sample is part of a study of blood T cells in healthy people across ages. Notes on the study in general: Diversity estimated from one million T cells was considered an underestimate. As naive T cell percentage varied, TCR beta diversity correlated strongly with it.

The sequenced sample consisted of blood. This TCR came from a woman aged 70-85 years in good health. This chain uses TRBV20-1 with TRBJ1-6; 8 nucleotides line up with TRBD1. This CDR3 is CSARDPGGTTLHF. The CDR3 nucleotides are TGCAGTGCTAGAGACCCAGGGGGCACCACCCTCCACTTT.